Given below is one T cell receptor (beta chain) in context. This sample is drawn from a study of cytomegalovirus exposure and HLA in healthy donors. Assay: immunoSEQ multiplex PCR; the TCRdb copy retains only in-frame clones and omits some. The sample records 150,000 to 200,000 clones, 84% being singletons. Sequencing input: PBMCs. This receptor was identified in a man aged 25-45 years in good health and CMV-seropositive.

The CDR3 nucleotides read TGTGCCAGCAGCGCTTTACAGGGGGCTCAGCCCCAGCATTTT. Protein product: CASSALQGAQPQHF. The rearrangement links TRBV21-1 to TRBJ1-5; the table's D call, TRBD1, has no DNA check behind it. TRBV21-1 is a pseudogene locus. This CDR3 is built from 14 residues.